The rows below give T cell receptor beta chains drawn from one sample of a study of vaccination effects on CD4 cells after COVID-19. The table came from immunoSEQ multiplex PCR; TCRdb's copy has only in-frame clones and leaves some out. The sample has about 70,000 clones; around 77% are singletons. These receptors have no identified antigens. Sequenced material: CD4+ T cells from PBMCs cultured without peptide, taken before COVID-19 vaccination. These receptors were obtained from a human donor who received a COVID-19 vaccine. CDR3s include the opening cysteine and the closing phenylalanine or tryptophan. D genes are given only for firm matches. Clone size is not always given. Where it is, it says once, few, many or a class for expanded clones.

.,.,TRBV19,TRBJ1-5,CASSIDQGGPNQPQHF,TGTGCCAGTAGTATAGATCAAGGGGGACCTAATCAGCCCCAGCATTTT
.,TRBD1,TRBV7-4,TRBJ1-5,CASSLVWAGTGGRGVNQPQHF,TGTGCCAGCAGCTTAGTTTGGGCCGGGACAGGGGGGCGAGGGGTAAATCAGCCCCAGCATTTT
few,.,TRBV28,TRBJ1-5,CASEAAGSRNQPQHF,TGTGCCAGCGAGGCTGCGGGTTCGCGGAATCAGCCCCAGCATTTT
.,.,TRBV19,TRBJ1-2,CASSILGSANYGYTF,TGTGCCAGTAGTATATTGGGTTCCGCTAACTATGGCTACACCTTC
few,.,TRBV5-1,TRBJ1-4,CASSPTQNEKLFF,TGCGCCAGCAGCCCGACCCAAAATGAAAAACTGTTTTTT
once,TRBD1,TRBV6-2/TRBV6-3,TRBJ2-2,CASSLSGTGNTGELFF,TGTGCCAGCAGTCTTTCCGGGACAGGGAACACCGGGGAGCTGTTTTTT
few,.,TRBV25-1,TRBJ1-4,CASRLVNEKLFF,TGTGCCAGCAGATTAGTTAATGAAAAACTGTTTTTT
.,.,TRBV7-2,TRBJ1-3,CASSSYLRGETSGNTIYF,TGTGCCAGCAGCTCATACTTACGAGGGGAGACCTCTGGAAACACCATATATTTT
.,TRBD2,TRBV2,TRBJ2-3,CASKIGTTGFFF,TGTGCCAGCAAGATTGGGACTACGGGGTTTTTTTTT
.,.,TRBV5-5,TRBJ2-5,CASSFTPRTTQETQYF,TGTGCCAGCAGCTTTACGCCCAGGACGACCCAAGAGACCCAGTACTTC
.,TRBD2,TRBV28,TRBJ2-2,CASSLWGLAGGEANTGELFF,TGTGCCAGCAGTTTATGGGGACTAGCGGGGGGGGAAGCGAACACCGGGGAGCTGTTTTTT
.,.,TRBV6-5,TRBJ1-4,CASRLTGTTNEKLFF,TGTGCCAGCAGGCTTACCGGGACCACTAATGAAAAACTGTTTTTT
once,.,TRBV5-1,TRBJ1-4,CASSLAGLNNEKLFF,TGCGCCAGCAGCTTGGCCGGCCTGAACAATGAAAAACTGTTTTTT
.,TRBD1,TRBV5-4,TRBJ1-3,CASSRDSGNTIYF,TGTGCCAGCAGCCGGGACAGCGGAAACACCATATATTTT
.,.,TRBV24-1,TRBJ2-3,CATSDEPTDTQYF,TGTGCCACCAGTGACGAGCCCACAGATACGCAGTATTTT
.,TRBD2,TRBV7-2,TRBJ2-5,CASSPWGGEETQYF,TGTGCCAGCAGCCCGTGGGGGGGGGAGGAGACCCAGTACTTC
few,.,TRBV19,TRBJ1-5,CASSKQGNQPQHF,TGTGCCAGTAGTAAACAGGGAAATCAGCCCCAGCATTTT
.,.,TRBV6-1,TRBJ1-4,CASSEYGINEKLFF,TGTGCCAGCAGTGAATATGGCATCAATGAAAAACTGTTTTTT
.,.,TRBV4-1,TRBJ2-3,CASSQGAADTQYF,TGCGCCAGCAGCCAGGGGGCCGCGGATACGCAGTATTTT
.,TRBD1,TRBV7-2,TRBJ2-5,CASSPRGQGATGETQYF,TGTGCCAGCAGCCCAAGGGGACAGGGGGCAACGGGAGAGACCCAGTACTTC
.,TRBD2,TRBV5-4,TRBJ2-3,CASSASIAGRGDTQYF,TGTGCCAGCAGCGCATCCATAGCGGGGCGGGGAGATACGCAGTATTTT
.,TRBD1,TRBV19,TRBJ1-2,CASSNRDRGLYGYTF,TGTGCCAGTAGTAACCGGGACAGGGGACTCTATGGCTACACCTTC
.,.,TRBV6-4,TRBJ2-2,CASRGAAGELFF,TGTGCCAGCAGGGGGGCGGCCGGGGAGCTGTTTTTT
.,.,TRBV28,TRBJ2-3,CASSLYTDTQYF,TGTGCCAGCAGTTTGTACACAGATACGCAGTATTTT
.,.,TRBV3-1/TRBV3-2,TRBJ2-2,CASSHATRGPTGELFF,TGTGCCAGCAGCCACGCCACGCGGGGACCCACCGGGGAGCTGTTTTTT
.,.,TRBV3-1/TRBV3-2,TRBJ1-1,CASSQLRGHNTEAFF,TGTGCCAGCAGCCAACTACGGGGGCACAACACTGAAGCTTTCTTT
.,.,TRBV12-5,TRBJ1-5,CASGFGVQPQHF,TGTGCTAGTGGTTTCGGGGTTCAGCCCCAGCATTTT
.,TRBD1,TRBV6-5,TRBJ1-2,CASRAGGLTNYGYTF,TGTGCCAGCAGGGCAGGGGGCTTAACTAACTATGGCTACACCTTC
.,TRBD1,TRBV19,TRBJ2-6,CASSSGGQGTGANVLTF,TGTGCCAGTAGCTCCGGCGGACAGGGTACTGGGGCCAACGTCCTGACTTTC
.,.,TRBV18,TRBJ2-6,CASSLLGGGSGANVLTF,TGTGCCAGCTCACTCTTGGGAGGGGGATCAGGGGCCAACGTCCTGACTTTC
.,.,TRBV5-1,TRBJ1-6,CASSLTGPTQRNSPLHF,TGCGCCAGCAGCTTGACAGGACCTACCCAAAGGAATTCACCCCTCCACTTT
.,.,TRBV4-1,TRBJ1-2,CASSQEREDGYTF,TGCGCCAGCAGCCAGGAGCGGGAGGATGGCTACACCTTC
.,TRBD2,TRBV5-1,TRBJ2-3,CASSPWTSGGADTQYF,TGCGCCAGCAGCCCCTGGACTAGCGGGGGCGCAGATACGCAGTATTTT
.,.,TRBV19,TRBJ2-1,CASSRGSSYNEQFF,TGTGCCAGTAGTAGGGGGTCCTCCTACAATGAGCAGTTCTTC
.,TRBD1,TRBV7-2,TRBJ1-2,CASSPDRVRDGYTF,TGTGCCAGCAGCCCGGACAGGGTTCGTGACGGCTACACCTTC
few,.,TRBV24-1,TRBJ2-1,CATSDFTNNEQFF,TGTGCCACCAGTGATTTTACCAACAATGAGCAGTTCTTC
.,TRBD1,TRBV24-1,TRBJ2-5,CATSAVPGTGGVETQYF,TGTGCCACCAGTGCCGTCCCCGGGACAGGAGGTGTGGAGACCCAGTACTTC
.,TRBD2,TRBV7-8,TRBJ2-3,CASSFSGGSTDTQYF,TGTGCCAGCAGCTTTAGCGGGGGTAGCACAGATACGCAGTATTTT
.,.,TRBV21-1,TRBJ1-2,CASGYGTASHFTF,TGTGCCAGCGGATACGGGACAGCAAGTCACTTCACCTTC
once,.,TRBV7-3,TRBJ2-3,CASSLSGQADTQYF,TGTGCCAGCAGCTTAAGCGGGCAAGCAGATACGCAGTATTTT
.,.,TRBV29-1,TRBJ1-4,CSVDRGVNEKLFF,TGCAGCGTTGATCGAGGAGTGAATGAAAAACTGTTTTTT
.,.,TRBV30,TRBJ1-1,CAWSVRGGGTNTEAFF,TGTGCCTGGAGTGTCCGAGGGGGGGGGACGAACACTGAAGCTTTCTTT
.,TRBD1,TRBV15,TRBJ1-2,CATSREGGGHGYTF,TGTGCCACCAGCAGGGAAGGGGGCGGACATGGCTACACCTTC
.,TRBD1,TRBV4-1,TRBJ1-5,CASSQDDRAGWSNQPQHF,TGCGCCAGCAGCCAAGATGACAGGGCCGGTTGGAGCAATCAGCCCCAGCATTTT
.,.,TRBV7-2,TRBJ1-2,CASSLAPNYGYTF,TGTGCCAGCAGCTTAGCGCCTAACTATGGCTACACCTTC
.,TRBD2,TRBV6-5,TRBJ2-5,CASSRQRGETQYF,TGTGCCAGCAGTCGACAGCGGGGAGAGACCCAGTACTTC
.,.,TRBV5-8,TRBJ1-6,CASSRPPGLNSPLHF,TGTGCCAGCAGCCGCCCGCCGGGACTCAATTCACCCCTCCACTTT
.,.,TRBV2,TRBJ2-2,CASQLGATTGELFF,TGTGCCAGTCAGTTAGGGGCTACTACCGGGGAGCTGTTTTTT
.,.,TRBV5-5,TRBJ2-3,CASSTTGSPVADTQYF,TGTGCCAGCAGTACAACAGGGTCCCCGGTTGCAGATACGCAGTATTTT
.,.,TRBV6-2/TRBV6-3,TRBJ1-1,CASSRPTDLNTEAFF,TGTGCCAGCAGCCGACCGACAGATCTGAACACTGAAGCTTTCTTT
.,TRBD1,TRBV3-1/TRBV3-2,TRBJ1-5,CASSRGTDSDQPQHF,TGTGCCAGCAGCCGCGGGACAGATTCGGATCAGCCCCAGCATTTT
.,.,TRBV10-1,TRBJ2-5,CASSENIQETQYF,TGCGCCAGCAGTGAAAACATCCAAGAGACCCAGTACTTC
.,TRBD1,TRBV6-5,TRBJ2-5,CASSTMTGVETQYF,TGTGCCAGCAGTACTATGACAGGGGTGGAGACCCAGTACTTC
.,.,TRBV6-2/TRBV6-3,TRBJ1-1,CASSYFGKRGDTEAFF,TGTGCCAGCAGTTACTTTGGTAAGAGAGGAGACACTGAAGCTTTCTTT
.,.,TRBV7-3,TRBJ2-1,CASSRGEGAVQFF,TGTGCCAGCAGCAGGGGGGAGGGGGCCGTTCAGTTCTTC
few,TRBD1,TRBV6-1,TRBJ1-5,CASSEARTGQQPQHF,TGTGCCAGCAGTGAAGCGAGGACAGGTCAGCAGCCCCAGCATTTT
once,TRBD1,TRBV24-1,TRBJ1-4,CATSDPTGREEKLFF,TGTGCCACCAGTGATCCGACAGGGAGAGAGGAAAAACTGTTTTTT